The clone carrying this TCR beta chain came up once. The source of the sample is a study of control samples from healthy donors and cancer patients. Assay: immunoSEQ multiplex PCR; the TCRdb copy retains only in-frame clones and omits some. The data show about 170,000 clones, about 93% seen once. Per germline, CDR1 LNHDA and CDR2 SQIVND (reference sequence). V dropped 6 bases and J dropped 0; count of bases not matched to a gene: 8. This CDR3 spans 15 amino acids. Sequenced input: blood. The chain combines TRBV19 with TRBJ2-7; 7 bases match TRBD2. This clonotype was obtained from a woman aged 60-75 years in good health. The chain's CDR3 is CASRYGGMSSYEQYF. The CDR3 nucleotides read TGTGCCAGTAGATACGGGGGGATGAGCTCCTACGAGCAGTACTTC.